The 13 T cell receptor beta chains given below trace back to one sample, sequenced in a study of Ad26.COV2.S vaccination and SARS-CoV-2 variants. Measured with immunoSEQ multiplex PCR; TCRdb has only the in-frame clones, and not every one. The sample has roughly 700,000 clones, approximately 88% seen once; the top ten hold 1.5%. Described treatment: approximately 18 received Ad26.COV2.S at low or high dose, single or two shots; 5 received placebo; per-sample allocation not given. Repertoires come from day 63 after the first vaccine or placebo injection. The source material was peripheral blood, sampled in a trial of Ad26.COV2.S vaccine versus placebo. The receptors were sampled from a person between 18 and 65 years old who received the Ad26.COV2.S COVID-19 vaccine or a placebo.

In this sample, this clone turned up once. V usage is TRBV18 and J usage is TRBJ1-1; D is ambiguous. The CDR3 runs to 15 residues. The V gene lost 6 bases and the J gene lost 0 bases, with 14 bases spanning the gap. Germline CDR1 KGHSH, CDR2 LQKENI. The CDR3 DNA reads TGTGCCAGCTCCCAAAGGACGGTCATGAACACTGAAGCTTTCTTT. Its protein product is CASSQRTVMNTEAFF.

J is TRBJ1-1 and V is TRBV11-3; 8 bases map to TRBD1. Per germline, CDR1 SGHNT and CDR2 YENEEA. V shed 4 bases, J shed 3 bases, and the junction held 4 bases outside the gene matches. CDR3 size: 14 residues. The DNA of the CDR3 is TGTGCCAGCAGCTCAGGACAGGGCCACACTGAAGCTTTCTTT. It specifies CASSSGQGHTEAFF.

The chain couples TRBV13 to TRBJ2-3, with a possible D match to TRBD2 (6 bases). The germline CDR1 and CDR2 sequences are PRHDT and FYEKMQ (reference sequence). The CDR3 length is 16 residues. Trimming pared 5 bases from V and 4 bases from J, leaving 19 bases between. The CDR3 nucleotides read TGTGCCAGCAGCCCTAGCCGACCTCGGAGGGCAGATACGCAGTATTTT. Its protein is CASSPSRPRRADTQYF. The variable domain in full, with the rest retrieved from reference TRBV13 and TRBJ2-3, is AAGVIQSPRHLIKEKRETATLKCYPIPRHDTVYWYQQGPGQDPQFLISFYEKMQSDKGSIPDRFSAQQFSDYHSELNMSSLELGDSALYFCASSPSRPRRADTQYFGPGTRLTVL.

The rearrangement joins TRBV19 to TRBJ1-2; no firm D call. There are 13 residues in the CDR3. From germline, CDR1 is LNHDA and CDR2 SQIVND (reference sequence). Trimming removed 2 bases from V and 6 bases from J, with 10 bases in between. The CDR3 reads CASSISPVNGYTF. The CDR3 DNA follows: TGTGCCAGTAGTATATCACCAGTCAATGGCTACACCTTC. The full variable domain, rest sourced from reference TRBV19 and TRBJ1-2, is DGGITQSPKYLFRKEGQNVTLSCEQNLNHDAMYWYRQDPGQGLRLIYYSQIVNDFQKGDIAEGYSVSREKKESFPLTVTSAQKNPTAFYLCASSISPVNGYTFGSGTRLTVV.

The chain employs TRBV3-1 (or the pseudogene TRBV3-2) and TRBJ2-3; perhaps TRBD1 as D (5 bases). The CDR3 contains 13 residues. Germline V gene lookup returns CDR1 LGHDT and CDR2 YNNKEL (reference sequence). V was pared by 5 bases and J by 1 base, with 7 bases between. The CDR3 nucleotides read TGTGCCAGCAGCTCCAGGGGCACAGATACGCAGTATTTT. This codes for CASSSRGTDTQYF.

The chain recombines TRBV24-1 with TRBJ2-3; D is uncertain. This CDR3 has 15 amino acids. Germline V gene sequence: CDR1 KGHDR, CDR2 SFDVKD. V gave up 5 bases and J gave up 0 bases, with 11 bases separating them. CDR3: CATSAGFTSTDTQYF. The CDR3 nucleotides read TGTGCCACCAGTGCTGGTTTTACTAGCACAGATACGCAGTATTTT.

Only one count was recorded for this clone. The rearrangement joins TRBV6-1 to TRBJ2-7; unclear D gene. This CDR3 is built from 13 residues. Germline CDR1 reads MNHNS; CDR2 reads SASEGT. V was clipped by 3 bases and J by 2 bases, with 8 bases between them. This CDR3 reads CASSETDAYEQYF. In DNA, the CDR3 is TGTGCCAGCAGTGAGACTGATGCCTACGAGCAGTACTTC.

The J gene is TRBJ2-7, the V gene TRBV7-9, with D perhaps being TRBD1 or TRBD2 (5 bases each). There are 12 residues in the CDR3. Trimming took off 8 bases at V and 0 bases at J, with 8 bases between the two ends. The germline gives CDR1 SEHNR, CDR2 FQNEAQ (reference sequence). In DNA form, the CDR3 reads TGTGCCAGCGGGGACCTCTCCTACGAGCAGTACTTC. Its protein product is CASGDLSYEQYF. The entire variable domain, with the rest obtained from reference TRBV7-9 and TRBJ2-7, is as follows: DTGVSQNPRHKITKRGQNVTFRCDPISEHNRLYWYRQTLGQGPEFLTYFQNEAQLEKSRLLSDRFSAERPKGSFSTLEIQRTEQGDSAMYLCASGDLSYEQYFGPGTRLTVT.

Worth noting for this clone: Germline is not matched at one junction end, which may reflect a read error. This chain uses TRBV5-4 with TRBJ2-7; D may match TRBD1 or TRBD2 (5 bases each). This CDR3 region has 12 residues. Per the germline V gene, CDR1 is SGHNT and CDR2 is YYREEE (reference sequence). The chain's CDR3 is CASSLHGTPENF. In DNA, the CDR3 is TGTGCCAGCAGCTTGCATGGGACGCCGGAGAACTTC.

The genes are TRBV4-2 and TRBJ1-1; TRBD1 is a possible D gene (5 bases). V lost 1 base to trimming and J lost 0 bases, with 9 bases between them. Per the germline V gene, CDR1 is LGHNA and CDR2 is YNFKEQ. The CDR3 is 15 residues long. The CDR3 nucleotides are TGTGCCAGCAGCCAAGCCGCGGGGGTGAACACTGAAGCTTTCTTT. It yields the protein CASSQAAGVNTEAFF.

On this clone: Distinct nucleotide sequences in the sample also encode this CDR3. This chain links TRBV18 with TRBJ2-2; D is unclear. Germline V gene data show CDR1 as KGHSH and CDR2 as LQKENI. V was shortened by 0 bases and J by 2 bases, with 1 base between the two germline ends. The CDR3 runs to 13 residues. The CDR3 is CASSPPNTGELFF. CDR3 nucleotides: TGTGCCAGCTCACCACCCAACACCGGGGAGCTGTTTTTT.

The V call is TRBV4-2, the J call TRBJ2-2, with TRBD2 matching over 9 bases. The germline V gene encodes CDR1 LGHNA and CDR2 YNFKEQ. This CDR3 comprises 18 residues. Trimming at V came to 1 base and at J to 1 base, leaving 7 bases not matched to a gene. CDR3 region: CASSQVLAGAVNTGELFF. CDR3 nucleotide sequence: TGTGCCAGCAGCCAAGTCTTAGCGGGGGCCGTGAACACCGGGGAGCTGTTTTTT.

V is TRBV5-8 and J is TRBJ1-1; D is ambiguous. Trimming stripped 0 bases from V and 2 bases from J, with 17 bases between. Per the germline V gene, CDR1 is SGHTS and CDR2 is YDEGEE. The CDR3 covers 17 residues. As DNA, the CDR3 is TGTGCCAGCAGCTTGGCGGGCTCCTCGATTCCAAACACTGAAGCTTTCTTT. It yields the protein CASSLAGSSIPNTEAFF.